These 2 T cell receptor beta chains share one sample of origin, sequenced in a study of T cell responses to AZD1222 COVID-19 vaccine. Some clones are missing from TCRdb's copy, which holds only in-frame ones; the method was immunoSEQ multiplex PCR. The sample yields about 130,000 clones, 85% to 90% seen once. Sequenced material: peripheral blood, taken on day 0 of AZD1222 vaccination. These receptors came from an adult in good health.

V usage is TRBV9 and J usage is TRBJ2-7; 9 bases fit TRBD2. With V trimmed by 1 base and J by 3 bases, 5 bases remained unmatched. Per the germline V gene, CDR1 is SGDLS and CDR2 is YYNGEE. The CDR3 extends over 15 amino acids. The CDR3 loop is CASSVNPSGNYEQYF. CDR3 in DNA: TGTGCCAGCAGCGTAAACCCTAGCGGGAACTACGAGCAGTACTTC.

The genes are TRBV9 and TRBJ2-1; 12 nucleotides align to TRBD2. The CDR3 covers 15 residues. Looked up from germline, CDR1 is SGDLS and CDR2 is YYNGEE. V gave up 4 bases and J gave up 8 bases; unmatched junction bases: 7. The CDR3 DNA reads as TGTGCCAGCAGCCCCCGACTAGCGGGAGTAGATGAGCAGTTCTTC. It codes for CASSPRLAGVDEQFF.